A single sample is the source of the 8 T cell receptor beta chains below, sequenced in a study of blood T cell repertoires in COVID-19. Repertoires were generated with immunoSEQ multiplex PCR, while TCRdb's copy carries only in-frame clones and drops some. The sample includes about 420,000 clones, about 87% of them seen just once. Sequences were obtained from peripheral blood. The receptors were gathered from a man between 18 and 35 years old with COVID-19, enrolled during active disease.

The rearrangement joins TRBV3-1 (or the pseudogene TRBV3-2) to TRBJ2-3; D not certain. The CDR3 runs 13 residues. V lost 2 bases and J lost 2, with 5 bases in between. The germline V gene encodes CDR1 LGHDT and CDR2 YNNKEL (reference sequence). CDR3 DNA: TGTGCCAGCAGCCAACCCCTCACAGATACGCAGTATTTT. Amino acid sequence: CASSQPLTDTQYF.

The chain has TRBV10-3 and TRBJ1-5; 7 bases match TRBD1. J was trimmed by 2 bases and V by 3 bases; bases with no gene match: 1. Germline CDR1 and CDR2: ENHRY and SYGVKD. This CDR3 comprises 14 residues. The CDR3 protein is CAISDQGGNQPQHF. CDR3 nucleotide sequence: TGTGCCATCAGTGACCAGGGGGGCAATCAGCCCCAGCATTTT.

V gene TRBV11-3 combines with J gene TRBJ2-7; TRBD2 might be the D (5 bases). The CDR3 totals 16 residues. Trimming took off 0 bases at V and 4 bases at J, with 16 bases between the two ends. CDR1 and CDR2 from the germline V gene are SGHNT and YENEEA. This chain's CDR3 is CASSLDAVAGRYEQYF. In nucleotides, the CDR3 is TGTGCCAGCAGCTTAGATGCCGTGGCGGGCCGATACGAGCAGTACTTC.

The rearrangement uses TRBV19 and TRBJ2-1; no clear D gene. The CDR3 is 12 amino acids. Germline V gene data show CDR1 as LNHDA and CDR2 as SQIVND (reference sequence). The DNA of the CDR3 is TGTGCTACGGAGTCCACCTACAATGAGCAGTTCTTC. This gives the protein CATESTYNEQFF.

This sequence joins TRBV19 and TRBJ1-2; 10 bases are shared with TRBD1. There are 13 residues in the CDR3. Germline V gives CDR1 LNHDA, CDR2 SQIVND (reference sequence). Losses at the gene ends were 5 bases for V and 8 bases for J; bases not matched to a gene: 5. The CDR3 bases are TGTGCCAGTAGTCGGGACAGGGGTGGCGGCTACACCTTC. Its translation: CASSRDRGGGYTF.

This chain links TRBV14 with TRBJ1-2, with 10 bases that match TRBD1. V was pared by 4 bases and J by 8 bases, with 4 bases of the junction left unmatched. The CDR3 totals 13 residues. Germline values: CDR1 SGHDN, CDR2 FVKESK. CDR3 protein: CASSPDRGNGYTF. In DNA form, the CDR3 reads TGTGCCAGCAGCCCGGACAGGGGGAACGGCTACACCTTC.

The CDR3 spells CASSRTSGSAYEQFF. The CDR3 DNA follows: TGTGCCAGCTCGCGAACTAGCGGCTCTGCGTATGAGCAGTTCTTC. The rearrangement uses TRBV18 and TRBJ2-1, with 8 bases matching TRBD2. Per germline, CDR1 KGHSH and CDR2 LQKENI. CDR3 length equals 15 residues. The V gene end was trimmed by 6 bases and the J gene end by 8 bases; junction bases not matched to a gene: 12. Filled out from reference TRBV18 and TRBJ2-1, the complete variable domain reads NAGVMQNPRHLVRRRGQEARLRCSPMKGHSHVYWYRQLPEEGLKFMVYLQKENIIDESGMPKERFSAEFPKEGPSILRIQQVVRGDSAAYFCASSRTSGSAYEQFFGPGTRLTVL.

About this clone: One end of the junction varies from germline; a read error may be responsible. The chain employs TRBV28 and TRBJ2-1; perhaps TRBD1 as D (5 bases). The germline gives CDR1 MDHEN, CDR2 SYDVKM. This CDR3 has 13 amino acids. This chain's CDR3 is CASSLGQNRNLVF. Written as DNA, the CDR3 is TGTGCCAGCAGTTTAGGCCAAAACAGGAATTTGGTCTTC.